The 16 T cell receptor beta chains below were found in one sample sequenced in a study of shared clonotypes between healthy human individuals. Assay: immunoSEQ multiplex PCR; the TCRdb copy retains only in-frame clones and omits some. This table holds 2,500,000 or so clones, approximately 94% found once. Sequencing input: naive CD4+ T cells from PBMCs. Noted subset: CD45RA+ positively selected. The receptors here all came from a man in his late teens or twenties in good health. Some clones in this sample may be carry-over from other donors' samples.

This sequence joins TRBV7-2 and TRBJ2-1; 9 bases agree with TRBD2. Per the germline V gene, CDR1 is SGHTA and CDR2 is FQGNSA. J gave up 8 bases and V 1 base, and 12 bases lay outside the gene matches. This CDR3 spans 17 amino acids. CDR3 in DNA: TGTGCCAGCAGCTTAGGAATGGGTTTAGCGGGAGCCTATGAGCAGTTCTTC. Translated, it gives CASSLGMGLAGAYEQFF.

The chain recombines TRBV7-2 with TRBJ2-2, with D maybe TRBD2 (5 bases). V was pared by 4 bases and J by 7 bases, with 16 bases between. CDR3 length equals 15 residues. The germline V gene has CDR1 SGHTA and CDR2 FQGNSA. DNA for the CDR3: TGTGCCAGCAGCTCGGGATCTCAACAGCGCGGGGAGCTGTTTTTT. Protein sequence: CASSSGSQQRGELFF.

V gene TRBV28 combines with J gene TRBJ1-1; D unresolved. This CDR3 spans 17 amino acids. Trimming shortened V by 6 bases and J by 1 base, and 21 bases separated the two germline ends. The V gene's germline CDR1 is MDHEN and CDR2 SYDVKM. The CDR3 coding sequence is TGTGCCAGCAGCCGGTTGGGGATAGAGGCAGGGAACACTGAAGCTTTCTTT. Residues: CASSRLGIEAGNTEAFF.

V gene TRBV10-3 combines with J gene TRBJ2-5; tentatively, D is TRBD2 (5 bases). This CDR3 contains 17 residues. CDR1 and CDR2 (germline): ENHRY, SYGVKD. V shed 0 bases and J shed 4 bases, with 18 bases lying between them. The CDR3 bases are TGTGCCATCAGTGAGTCTCGGGATTCAAGATCACGAGAGACCCAGTACTTC. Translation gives CAISESRDSRSRETQYF.

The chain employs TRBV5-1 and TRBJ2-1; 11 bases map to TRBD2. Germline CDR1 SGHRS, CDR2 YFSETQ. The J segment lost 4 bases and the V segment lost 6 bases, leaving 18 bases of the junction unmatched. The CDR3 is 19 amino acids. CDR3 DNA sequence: TGCGCCAGCACCTTCCTCCCAACTAGCGGGAGAACTAGGTACAATGAGCAGTTCTTC. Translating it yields CASTFLPTSGRTRYNEQFF.

The CDR3 bases are TGTGCCAGCAGTTACTCCGGGACAGGGGTATACGAGCAGTACTTC. Its translation: CASSYSGTGVYEQYF. The gene calls are TRBV28 and TRBJ2-7; 10 positions match TRBD1. The CDR3 runs to 15 residues. Germline assignment: CDR1 MDHEN and CDR2 SYDVKM. V shed 4 bases and J 4 bases; nucleotides not matched to a gene: 7.

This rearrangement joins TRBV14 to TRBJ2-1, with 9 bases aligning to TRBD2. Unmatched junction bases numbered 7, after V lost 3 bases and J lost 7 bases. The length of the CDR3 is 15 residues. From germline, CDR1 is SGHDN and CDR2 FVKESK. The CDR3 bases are TGTGCCAGCAGCCACATAGCGGGAGCCGTAAATGAGCAGTTCTTC. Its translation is CASSHIAGAVNEQFF.

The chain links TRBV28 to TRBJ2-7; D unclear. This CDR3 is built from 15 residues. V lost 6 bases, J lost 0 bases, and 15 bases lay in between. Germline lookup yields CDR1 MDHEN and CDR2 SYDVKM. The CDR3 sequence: CASSPASSGSYEQYF. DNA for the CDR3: TGTGCCAGCAGCCCGGCCTCCAGTGGCTCCTACGAGCAGTACTTC. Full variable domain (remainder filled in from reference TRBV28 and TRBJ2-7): DVKVTQSSRYLVKRTGEKVFLECVQDMDHENMFWYRQDPGLGLRLIYFSYDVKMKEKGDIPEGYSVSREKKERFSLILESASTNQTSMYLCASSPASSGSYEQYFGPGTRLTVT.

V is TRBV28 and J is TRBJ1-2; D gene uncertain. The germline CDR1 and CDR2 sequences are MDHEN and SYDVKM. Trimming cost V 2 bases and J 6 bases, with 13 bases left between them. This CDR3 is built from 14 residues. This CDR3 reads CASSLGRPDHGYTF. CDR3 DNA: TGTGCCAGCAGTTTAGGGCGGCCGGACCATGGCTACACCTTC.

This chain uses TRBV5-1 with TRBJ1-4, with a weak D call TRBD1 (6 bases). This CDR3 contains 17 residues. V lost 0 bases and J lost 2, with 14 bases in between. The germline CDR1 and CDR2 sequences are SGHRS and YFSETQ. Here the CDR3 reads CASSLDRAKGTNEKLFF. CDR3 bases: TGCGCCAGCAGCTTGGACAGGGCCAAGGGGACTAATGAAAAACTGTTTTTT.

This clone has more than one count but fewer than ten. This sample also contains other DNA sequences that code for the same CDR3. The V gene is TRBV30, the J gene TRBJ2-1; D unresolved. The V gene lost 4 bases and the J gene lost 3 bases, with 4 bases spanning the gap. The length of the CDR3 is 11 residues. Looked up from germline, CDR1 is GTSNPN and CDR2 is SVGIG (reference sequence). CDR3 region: CAWTSYNEQFF. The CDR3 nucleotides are TGTGCCTGGACCAGCTACAATGAGCAGTTCTTC.

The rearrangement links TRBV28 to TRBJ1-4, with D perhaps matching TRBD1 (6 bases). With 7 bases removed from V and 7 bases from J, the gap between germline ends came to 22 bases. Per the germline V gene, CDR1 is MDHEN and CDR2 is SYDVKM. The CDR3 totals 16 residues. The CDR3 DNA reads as TGTGCCAGCATTCAAGCCGGGACACCGGATCGTGAAAAACTGTTTTTT. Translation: CASIQAGTPDREKLFF.

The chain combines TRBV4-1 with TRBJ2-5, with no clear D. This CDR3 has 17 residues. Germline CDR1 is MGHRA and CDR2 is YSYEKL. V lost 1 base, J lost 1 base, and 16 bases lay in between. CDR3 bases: TGCGCCAGCAGCCAAGCTGAAGTAGGCCAGCTCCAAGAGACCCAGTACTTC. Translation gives CASSQAEVGQLQETQYF.

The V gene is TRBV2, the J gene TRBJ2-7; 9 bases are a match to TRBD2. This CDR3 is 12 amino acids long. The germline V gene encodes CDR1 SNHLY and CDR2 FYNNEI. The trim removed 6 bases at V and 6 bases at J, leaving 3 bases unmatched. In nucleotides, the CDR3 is TGTGCCAGCAGACTAGCGGGCCGCGAGCAGTACTTC. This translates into CASRLAGREQYF.

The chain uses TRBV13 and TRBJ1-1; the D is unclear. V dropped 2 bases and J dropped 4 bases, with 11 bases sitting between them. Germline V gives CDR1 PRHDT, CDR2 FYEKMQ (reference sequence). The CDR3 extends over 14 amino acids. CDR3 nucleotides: TGTGCCAGCAGCTTAAGGCCGCCTGGCACTGAAGCTTTCTTT. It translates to CASSLRPPGTEAFF.

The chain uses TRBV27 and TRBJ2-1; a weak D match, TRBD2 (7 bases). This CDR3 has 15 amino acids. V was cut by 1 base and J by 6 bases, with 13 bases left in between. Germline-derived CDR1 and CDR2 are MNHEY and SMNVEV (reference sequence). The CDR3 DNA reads TGTGCCAGCAGTTTATACCAGGGAGGGGGCAATGAGCAGTTCTTC. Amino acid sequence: CASSLYQGGGNEQFF.